One and the same sample provided the 21 T cell receptor beta chains below, sequenced in a study of neurological immune-mediated disorders (dated by TCRdb to between 2017 and 2020). The protocol used for the library was 5' RACE. The data were produced on an Illumina HiSeq 2500. The raw public data were reprocessed by TCRdb itself: fastp quality trimming at Q25, MiXCR clonotype calling, in-frame beta chains only. Duplicate CDR3 protein sequences are folded into a single record with the most common DNA and genes. The sample table lists more than 55,000 distinct CDR3 sequences, less than 25% of them with a count of one. The ten biggest clones cover roughly 4.6% of the sample. Taken with the paper, the label for time point translates to: technical triplicate 2. Sequencing input: PBMCs. Receptors were obtained from a man in his 60s with HTLV-1-associated myelopathy (HAM/TSP).

V usage is TRBV7-6 and J usage is TRBJ2-7; no reliable D call. V lost 1 base, J lost 5 bases, and 9 bases lay in between. CDR3 length equals 13 residues. Germline CDR1 and CDR2: SGHVS and FNYEAQ. Here the CDR3 reads CASSLGRPDEQYF. The CDR3, as DNA: TGTGCCAGCAGCTTAGGAAGGCCAGACGAGCAGTACTTC.

The chain is built from TRBV2 and TRBJ2-5; possibly TRBD2 for D (6 bases). The CDR3 covers 12 residues. V was trimmed by 5 bases and J by 5 bases, leaving 9 bases between them. Germline V gene data show CDR1 as SNHLY and CDR2 as FYNNEI. Written as DNA, the CDR3 is TGTGCCAGCAGTACCCGGGGGGAGACCCAGTACTTC. Translated: CASSTRGETQYF.

This clonotype showed up just a few times. This chain uses TRBV28 with TRBJ2-1; 13 bases line up with TRBD2. Germline CDR1 reads MDHEN; CDR2 reads SYDVKM. Trimming at V came to 6 bases and at J to 6 bases, leaving 5 bases not matched to a gene. The CDR3 is made up of 15 amino acids. CDR3 nucleotides: TGTGCCAGCAGCCGAGGACTAGCGGGAGTCAATGAGCAGTTCTTC. Protein sequence: CASSRGLAGVNEQFF.

This clonotype was seen repeatedly, ten times or more. The V gene is TRBV7-6, the J gene TRBJ2-2; D perhaps matches TRBD1 (6 bases). Trimming stripped 10 bases from V and 2 bases from J, with 14 bases between. CDR1 SGHVS and CDR2 FNYEAQ come from the germline V gene. The CDR3 consists of 14 residues. The CDR3 nucleotides are TGTGCCACCCAAGGACAGCCAAACACCGGGGAGCTGTTTTTT. Its translation: CATQGQPNTGELFF.

Worth noting for this clonotype: Being one base from a much bigger clone, this may be a read error. The J gene is TRBJ2-7, the V gene TRBV5-1; D possibly corresponds to TRBD1 (5 bases). The CDR3 is made up of 13 amino acids. Trimming pared 5 bases from V and 5 bases from J, leaving 14 bases between. Germline CDR1 and CDR2: SGHRS and YFSETQ. CDR3 coding DNA: TGCGCCAGCAGGCAGGGAATCAACAACGAGCAGTACTTC. Translating gives CASRQGINNEQYF.

Ten or more counts support this clonotype. The CDR3 coding sequence is TGTGCCAGCAGACCGGACGGGACTGAAGCTTTCTTT. Protein sequence: CASRPDGTEAFF. The rearrangement uses TRBV12-3 or TRBV12-4 and TRBJ1-1; no clear D. The CDR3 covers 12 residues. With 6 bases removed from V and 5 bases from J, the gap between germline ends came to 10 bases.

Remarks on this clonotype: Being one base from a much bigger clone, this may be a read error. J is TRBJ1-2 and V is TRBV12-3 or TRBV12-4; a possible D gene is TRBD1 (5 bases). The CDR3 is made up of 12 amino acids. V dropped 7 bases and J dropped 8 bases, with 14 bases sitting between them. The DNA for the CDR3 is TGTGCCAGCATTCGGGGCCTGGGCGGCTACACCTTC. It codes for CASIRGLGGYTF.

This clonotype was counted ten times or more. This chain links TRBV18 with TRBJ2-3; no clear D gene. V lost 6 bases to trimming and J lost 4 bases, with 11 bases between them. Germline CDR1 KGHSH, CDR2 LQKENI. The CDR3 runs 13 residues. CDR3 coding DNA: TGTGCCAGCTCCCCGACGGTTGCAGATACGCAGTATTTT. Protein sequence: CASSPTVADTQYF.

This clonotype was detected ten times or more. The V call is TRBV9, the J call TRBJ1-2; no firm D call. Trimming stripped 2 bases from V and 1 base from J, with 9 bases between. The germline V gene encodes CDR1 SGDLS and CDR2 YYNGEE. The CDR3 has 14 amino acids. In nucleotides, the CDR3 is TGTGCCAGCAGCGTTTCCGGGAGTAACTATGGCTACACCTTC. Its protein product is CASSVSGSNYGYTF.

This clonotype was seen at least ten times. A read error may produce the germline difference seen at one junction end. The chain employs TRBV7-7 and TRBJ2-3; 7 positions agree with TRBD2. The CDR3 is made up of 17 amino acids. Germline V gene data show CDR1 as SSHAT and CDR2 as FNYEAQ (reference sequence). The DNA of the CDR3 is TGTGCTAGCAGCTTAGGGCGACTAGCAAGCGGTCCAGATACGCAGTATTTT. Protein: CASSLGRLASGPDTQYF.

This clonotype was recorded at least ten times. The chain joins TRBV11-2 to TRBJ2-3, with D possibly being TRBD1 (8 bases). Trimming stripped 6 bases from V and 0 bases from J, with 19 bases between. The V gene's germline CDR1 is SGHAT and CDR2 FQNNGV. The CDR3 has 17 amino acids. The CDR3 region has the DNA TGTGCCAGCAGATTCGGACAGGGAGGGATTAGCACAGATACGCAGTATTTT. Residues: CASRFGQGGISTDTQYF.

This clonotype was seen at least ten times. The gene calls are TRBV20-1 and TRBJ2-7; D unclear. The length of the CDR3 is 14 residues. In germline, CDR1 is DFQATT, CDR2 SNEGSKA (reference sequence). The V and J ends lost 2 bases and 3 bases respectively, with 14 bases between them. CDR3 sequence: CSARTGLAGYEQYF. The CDR3, as DNA: TGCAGTGCTAGAACCGGTCTGGCCGGCTACGAGCAGTACTTC.

This clonotype came up many times. The chain recombines TRBV12-3 or TRBV12-4 with TRBJ2-7; 9 positions agree with TRBD1. This CDR3 is 14 amino acids long. J gave up 4 bases and V 6 bases, and 7 bases lay outside the gene matches. CDR3 bases: TGTGCCAGCAGGAACGGGACAGGGAGGTACGAGCAGTACTTC. Protein: CASRNGTGRYEQYF.

This clonotype has a count of ten or more. The J gene is TRBJ2-1, the V gene TRBV7-9; D might be TRBD1 or TRBD2, each matching 5 bases. CDR1 is SEHNR and CDR2 is FQNEAQ in the germline V gene (reference sequence). This CDR3 contains 15 residues. Trimming shortened V by 2 bases and J by 10 bases, and 18 bases separated the two germline ends. Here the CDR3 reads CASSLTGGPGSEQFF. The CDR3 nucleotides are TGTGCCAGCAGCTTAACAGGAGGCCCGGGATCCGAGCAGTTCTTC.

This clonotype was detected ten times or more. This sequence joins TRBV10-3 and TRBJ2-7; no clear D gene. The CDR3 contains 15 residues. The V end was cut by 0 bases, the J end by 0 bases, with 9 bases between. Germline V gives CDR1 ENHRY, CDR2 SYGVKD. The CDR3 coding sequence is TGTGCCATCAGTGAGTCGACTCCAAACTCCTACGAGCAGTACTTC. As protein: CAISESTPNSYEQYF.

This clonotype has more than one count but fewer than ten. The chain employs TRBV20-1 and TRBJ2-3; D might be TRBD1 or TRBD2, each matching 6 bases. Germline assignment: CDR1 DFQATT and CDR2 SNEGSKA (reference sequence). Trimming cost V 3 bases and J 4 bases, with 23 bases left between them. This CDR3 spans 17 amino acids. The CDR3 reads CSASRTSGGLRADTQYF. For the CDR3, the DNA is TGCAGTGCTAGCAGAACGTCCGGGGGCCTCCGGGCAGATACGCAGTATTTT.

This clonotype appeared once. One end of the junction does not line up with germline, which may come from a read error. V usage is TRBV7-3 and J usage is TRBJ2-1; 7 bases match TRBD2. This CDR3 contains 16 residues. The V gene's germline CDR1 is SGHTA and CDR2 FQGTGA. CDR3 protein: CASSLVGGSPYKEQFF. As DNA, the CDR3 is TGCGCCAGCAGCTTAGTGGGCGGGAGTCCCTACAAGGAGCAGTTCTTC.

The V call is TRBV27, the J call TRBJ2-7; TRBD2 matches 13 bases. In germline, CDR1 is MNHEY, CDR2 SMNVEV (reference sequence). The CDR3 extends over 17 amino acids. The trim removed 5 bases at V and 9 bases at J, leaving 16 bases unmatched. The CDR3, as DNA: TGTGCCAGCAGTACGACTCGACTAGCGGGAGGCTCCTTAGGGCAGTACTTC. Translated, it gives CASSTTRLAGGSLGQYF.

The chain carries TRBV19 and TRBJ2-1; 8 positions match TRBD2. The V gene end was trimmed by 4 bases and the J gene end by 1 base; junction bases not matched to a gene: 9. Germline V gene lookup returns CDR1 LNHDA and CDR2 SQIVND (reference sequence). The CDR3 has 17 residues. The CDR3 bases are TGTGCCAGTAGTAAAAACCCCACTAGCGGTTCCTACAATGAGCAGTTCTTC. This codes for CASSKNPTSGSYNEQFF. Drawing the rest from reference TRBV19 and TRBJ2-1, the complete variable domain is DGGITQSPKYLFRKEGQNVTLSCEQNLNHDAMYWYRQDPGQGLRLIYYSQIVNDFQKGDIAEGYSVSREKKESFPLTVTSAQKNPTAFYLCASSKNPTSGSYNEQFFGPGTRLTVL.

The genes are TRBV19 and TRBJ1-1; no reliable D call. The germline V gene has CDR1 LNHDA and CDR2 SQIVND (reference sequence). The CDR3 contains 12 residues. V lost 5 bases and J lost 0, with 4 bases in between. DNA of the CDR3: TGTGCCAGTAGTGTCGTGAACACTGAAGCTTTCTTT. Its translation: CASSVVNTEAFF. Supplemented by reference TRBV19 and TRBJ1-1, the full variable domain reads DGGITQSPKYLFRKEGQNVTLSCEQNLNHDAMYWYRQDPGQGLRLIYYSQIVNDFQKGDIAEGYSVSREKKESFPLTVTSAQKNPTAFYLCASSVVNTEAFFGQGTRLTVV.

This clonotype has ten or more counts. The chain carries TRBV5-5 and TRBJ1-1; no clear D gene. The CDR3 extends over 14 amino acids. Trimming removed 4 bases at V and 1 base at J, with 11 bases between. The germline gives CDR1 SGHKS, CDR2 YYEKEE (reference sequence). The CDR3 loop is CASSPFRGNTEAFF. Written as DNA, the CDR3 is TGTGCCAGCAGCCCCTTCCGTGGGAACACTGAAGCTTTCTTT.